The 22 T cell receptor beta chains reported below all come from one sample, sequenced in a study of human T cells and chemical hapten exposure. Noted time point: patch test 3, about 24 weeks after DPC sensitization. Sample treatment: therapeutic diphenylcyclopropenone sensitization with weekly scalp DPC. TCRdb recomputed calls from the RACE reads with MiXCR, one row per CDR3 protein. The data hold 120,000 or so distinct CDR3 sequences, with around 11% observed a single time. The sample in question was whole blood, obtained in connection with sensitization to the hapten diphenylcyclopropenone (DPC). The receptors shown here come from a woman aged 50 to 60 with alopecia areata. Some clones in this sample may be carry-over from other donors' samples.

This clonotype has a handful of counts. The chain joins TRBV5-6 to TRBJ1-6, with a possible D match to TRBD1 (5 bases). The ends were cut back, 1 base at V and 8 bases at J, with 16 bases in the middle. Germline CDR1 is SGHDT and CDR2 is YYEEEE. The CDR3 runs to 16 residues. The CDR3 spells CASSLNRGVYDSPLHF. The CDR3 DNA sequence: TGTGCCAGCAGCTTGAATAGGGGAGTCTACGATTCACCCCTCCACTTT.

This clonotype showed up many times. The chain has TRBV7-2 and TRBJ2-3; tentatively, D is TRBD1 (5 bases). Deletions cut 5 bases from V and 6 bases from J, with 33 bases between. The CDR3 spans 20 residues. Germline CDR1 reads SGHTA; CDR2 reads FQGNSA. The CDR3 DNA is TGTGCCAGCAGCCCTCAAAGGGCCCAGCCAGATGGGGCCAGATGGGATACGCAGTATTTT. Translating it yields CASSPQRAQPDGARWDTQYF. Full variable domain (missing parts from reference TRBV7-2 and TRBJ2-3): GAGVSQSPSNKVTEKGKDVELRCDPISGHTALYWYRQSLGQGLEFLIYFQGNSAPDKSGLPSDRFSAERTGGSVSTLTIQRTQQEDSAVYLCASSPQRAQPDGARWDTQYFGPGTRLTVL.

Here the CDR3 reads CATSVKGNTEAFF. CDR3 bases: TGTGCCACCAGTGTAAAGGGGAACACTGAAGCTTTCTTT. V is TRBV24-1 and J is TRBJ1-1, with D unresolved. The CDR3 consists of 13 residues. Germline V gives CDR1 KGHDR, CDR2 SFDVKD. Trimming took 5 bases from V and 1 from J, leaving 7 bases between them.

This clonotype was found many times. This chain joins TRBV7-9 and TRBJ2-5; possibly TRBD2 for D (5 bases). The CDR3 spans 14 residues. Germline V gives CDR1 SEHNR, CDR2 FQNEAQ (reference sequence). The V and J ends lost 4 bases and 2 bases respectively, with 11 bases between them. The CDR3 sequence: CASSSGVGQETQYF. CDR3 DNA sequence: TGTGCCAGCAGCTCCGGGGTGGGGCAAGAGACCCAGTACTTC.

This chain connects TRBV5-5 to TRBJ2-7; 12 positions agree with TRBD2. The CDR3 has 15 residues. CDR1 SGHKS and CDR2 YYEKEE come from the germline V gene (reference sequence). V shed 4 bases, J shed 4 bases, and the junction held 6 bases outside the gene matches. The CDR3 sequence is CASSMTSGRTYEQYF. In DNA form, the CDR3 reads TGTGCCAGCAGCATGACTAGCGGGAGAACGTACGAGCAGTACTTC. Variable domain in full (rest from reference TRBV5-5 and TRBJ2-7): DAGVTQSPTHLIKTRGQQVTLRCSPISGHKSVSWYQQVLGQGPQFIFQYYEKEERGRGNFPDRFSARQFPNYSSELNVNALLLGDSALYLCASSMTSGRTYEQYFGPGTRLTVT.

This clonotype appeared a single time. The CDR3 DNA reads TGCGCCAGCAGCTTGAACGGTGCCGGGGGCAATCAGCCCCAGCATTTT. Protein: CASSLNGAGGNQPQHF. J is TRBJ1-5 and V is TRBV5-1; D is undetermined. V lost 1 base, J lost 2 bases, and 13 bases lay in between. Germline V CDR1 and CDR2: SGHRS, YFSETQ. The CDR3 sequence is 16 residues long. Supplemented by reference TRBV5-1 and TRBJ1-5, the full variable domain reads KAGVTQTPRYLIKTRGQQVTLSCSPISGHRSVSWYQQTPGQGLQFLFEYFSETQRNKGNFPGRFSGRQFSNSRSEMNVSTLELGDSALYLCASSLNGAGGNQPQHFGDGTRLSIL.

The sample holds many counts of this clonotype. The gene calls are TRBV13 and TRBJ2-7; TRBD1 might be the D (6 bases). V gave up 6 bases and J gave up 1 base, with 13 bases separating them. The CDR3 contains 14 residues. Germline CDR1 is PRHDT and CDR2 is FYEKMQ (reference sequence). The DNA of the CDR3 is TGTGCCAGCAGTTACTACAGGGTTTCCTACGAGCAGTACTTC. Residues: CASSYYRVSYEQYF.

The chain is built from TRBV5-1 and TRBJ2-3; 14 nucleotides agree with TRBD2. This CDR3 comprises 20 residues. The V gene's germline CDR1 is SGHRS and CDR2 YFSETQ. V was clipped by 0 bases and J by 0 bases; unmatched bases: 9. In nucleotides, the CDR3 is TGCGCCAGCAGCTTGGAACCGACTAGCGGGGGGGCTCGGAGCACAGATACGCAGTATTTT. Protein product: CASSLEPTSGGARSTDTQYF.

This clonotype occurred a few times. The chain links TRBV5-4 to TRBJ2-1; TRBD1 or TRBD2 may be the D gene (5 bases each). V was trimmed by 4 bases and J by 9 bases, leaving 14 bases between them. The CDR3 totals 13 residues. The germline gives CDR1 SGHNT, CDR2 YYREEE (reference sequence). The CDR3 protein is CASSMGVPGEQFF. The CDR3 DNA sequence: TGTGCCAGCAGCATGGGGGTCCCCGGTGAGCAGTTCTTC.

This clonotype was seen many times. This chain uses TRBV9 with TRBJ2-1; 9 positions match TRBD2. CDR1 and CDR2 (germline): SGDLS, YYNGEE. The CDR3 spans 15 residues. Unmatched junction bases numbered 6, after V lost 1 base and J lost 7 bases. The CDR3 is CASSVSAAGGNEQFF. In DNA, the CDR3 is TGTGCCAGCAGCGTATCCGCAGCGGGAGGTAATGAGCAGTTCTTC.

This clonotype was observed a handful of times. The V and J genes are TRBV5-1 and TRBJ2-5; 7 positions match TRBD2. V lost 0 bases and J lost 5; bases outside the gene matches: 10. The V gene's germline CDR1 is SGHRS and CDR2 YFSETQ. CDR3 size: 16 residues. CDR3 bases: TGCGCCAGCAGCTTGGATCCGGGGAGGGTCGAGGAGACCCAGTACTTC. Translated, it gives CASSLDPGRVEETQYF.

The chain carries TRBV30 and TRBJ1-1; TRBD1 aligns across 8 bases. Germline V gene data show CDR1 as GTSNPN and CDR2 as SVGIG (reference sequence). This CDR3 is built from 11 residues. V lost 7 bases, J lost 9 bases, and 7 bases stayed unmatched. The CDR3 reads CASRTGKKAFF. The CDR3 nucleotides read TGTGCCTCCAGGACAGGGAAGAAAGCTTTCTTT.

This clonotype was counted once. The V and J genes are TRBV7-2 and TRBJ1-1, with D unresolved. The CDR3 is made up of 12 amino acids. Germline V CDR1 and CDR2: SGHTA, FQGNSA. The germline V and J ends were trimmed by 2 bases and 7 bases, with 8 bases remaining between them. Here the CDR3 reads CASSLIWGEAFF. The CDR3, as DNA: TGTGCCAGCAGCTTAATCTGGGGTGAAGCTTTCTTT. Based on the CDR3 plus reference TRBV7-2 and TRBJ1-1, the full variable domain is GAGVSQSPSNKVTEKGKDVELRCDPISGHTALYWYRQSLGQGLEFLIYFQGNSAPDKSGLPSDRFSAERTGGSVSTLTIQRTQQEDSAVYLCASSLIWGEAFFGQGTRLTVV.

On this clonotype itself: At one boundary the junction diverges from the germline segment, which might be a read error. CDR3 sequence: CSARGQGGGYGCTF. The CDR3 DNA is TGCAGTGCTAGAGGCCAGGGGGGCGGCTATGGCTGCACCTTC. The chain carries TRBV20-1 and TRBJ1-2, with TRBD1 matching 7 bases. Germline V CDR1 and CDR2: DFQATT, SNEGSKA (reference sequence). This CDR3 has 14 residues.

This clonotype was seen many times. The chain carries TRBV7-2 and TRBJ2-5; the D is unclear. Germline V CDR1 and CDR2: SGHTA, FQGNSA. The CDR3 spans 13 residues. Deletions cut 1 base from V and 4 bases from J, with 7 bases between. This CDR3 reads CASSLGARETQYF. The CDR3 DNA sequence: TGTGCCAGCAGCTTAGGGGCTCGAGAGACCCAGTACTTC.

The rearrangement uses TRBV6-6 and TRBJ2-1; perhaps D is TRBD1 or TRBD2 (5 bases each). The CDR3 is 14 residues long. The germline V gene encodes CDR1 MNHNY and CDR2 SVGAGI (reference sequence). V gave up 6 bases and J gave up 3 bases, with 12 bases separating them. The CDR3 loop is CASSSGTYYNEQFF. CDR3 DNA sequence: TGTGCCAGCAGCTCCGGGACGTACTACAATGAGCAGTTCTTC.

V usage is TRBV6-5 and J usage is TRBJ2-5; TRBD2 matches at 7 bases. After removal of 6 bases from V and 2 bases from J, the junction contained 12 bases not matched to a gene. The CDR3 extends over 16 amino acids. Germline V gives CDR1 MNHEY, CDR2 SVGAGI. CDR3 region: CASSTTGGGRQETQYF. The CDR3 DNA sequence: TGTGCCAGCAGCACGACGGGGGGAGGGCGTCAAGAGACCCAGTACTTC.

This clonotype was observed a handful of times. The chain uses TRBV7-6 and TRBJ2-7; tentative D call: TRBD1 (6 bases). The CDR3 length is 14 residues. The germline CDR1 and CDR2 sequences are SGHVS and FNYEAQ. V was pared by 1 base and J by 6 bases, with 13 bases between. As DNA, the CDR3 is TGTGCCAGCAGCTTAGGTCACAGGGTAGGCGAGCAGTACTTC. Translation: CASSLGHRVGEQYF.

This clonotype has only a few counts. V and J are TRBV27 and TRBJ2-7, with 12 bases aligning to TRBD2. Germline assignment: CDR1 MNHEY and CDR2 SMNVEV (reference sequence). The CDR3 runs to 15 residues. The junction had 6 bases not matched to a gene; V was cut back by 4 bases and J by 5 bases. CDR3 residues: CASSSRTSGIDEQYF. DNA for the CDR3: TGTGCCAGCAGTTCCCGGACTAGCGGGATCGACGAGCAGTACTTC.

This clonotype was seen only a few times. The chain uses TRBV4-3 and TRBJ2-1; 10 nucleotides align to TRBD1. This CDR3 has 16 residues. The germline CDR1 and CDR2 sequences are LGHNA and YSLEER. V trimming: 0 bases; J trimming: 7 bases; junction bases outside the gene matches: 6. The CDR3 spells CASSQEGTGVVNEQFF. Written as DNA, the CDR3 is TGCGCCAGCAGCCAAGAGGGGACAGGGGTTGTTAATGAGCAGTTCTTC.

This clonotype was detected a few times. This chain connects TRBV7-4 to TRBJ2-1; 11 bases match TRBD2. The V gene's germline CDR1 is SGHVT and CDR2 SQSDAQ. This CDR3 has 17 residues. The junction had 12 bases not matched to a gene; V was cut back by 5 bases and J by 6 bases. The CDR3 DNA reads as TGTGCCAGCAGCCGCGGGACTAGCGGAGCGGGGGGCAATGAGCAGTTCTTC. Protein product: CASSRGTSGAGGNEQFF.

This clonotype was seen ten or more times. The V call is TRBV29-1, the J call TRBJ2-3; TRBD2 might be the D (6 bases). This CDR3 contains 15 residues. Trimming took 1 base from V and 2 from J, leaving 13 bases between them. Germline V gene sequence: CDR1 SQVTM, CDR2 ANQGSEA. For the CDR3, the DNA is TGCAGCGTTGAAGTAAGGGAGCGGGCCACAGATACGCAGTATTTT. This encodes CSVEVRERATDTQYF.